These 32 T cell receptor beta chains came from one sample sequenced in a study of blood T cells in healthy people across ages. The use of a sample-barcoded 5' primer and a J-beta primer mix characterized a second PCR of about 7 to 12 cycles. TCRdb re-called the 5' RACE reads through MiXCR, storing one row per CDR3 protein. The sample records about 1,600,000 distinct CDR3 sequences, roughly 40% being singletons. Material: blood. These receptors all come from a woman younger than 30 in good health.

For this clonotype: With a much larger clone just one base away, this may be a read error. The chain has TRBV20-1 and TRBJ2-7, with D possibly TRBD1 on 5 matching bases. CDR1 and CDR2 from the germline V gene are DFQATT and SNEGSKA (reference sequence). This CDR3 comprises 12 residues. The CDR3 here is CSGEGHLYEQHF. The CDR3 nucleotides are TGCAGTGGGGAAGGACACCTCTACGAGCAGCACTTC.

The chain combines TRBV21-1 with TRBJ1-4; no DNA check was done on the table's D call, TRBD1. TRBV21-1 is a documented pseudogene. The CDR3 has 15 residues. The CDR3 sequence is CASSKGGANNEKLFF. The CDR3 DNA is TGTGCCAGCAGCAAAGGGGGGGCCAATAATGAAAAACTGTTTTTT.

This clonotype came up many times. The chain links TRBV29-1 to TRBJ2-1, with a possible D match to TRBD2 (6 bases). This CDR3 is 14 amino acids long. Germline V gives CDR1 SQVTM, CDR2 ANQGSEA. Trimming stripped 3 bases from V and 4 bases from J, with 13 bases between. CDR3 region: CSVDGGSPYNEQFF. CDR3 bases: TGCAGCGTTGATGGGGGGAGCCCATACAATGAGCAGTTCTTC.

The chain couples TRBV16 to TRBJ1-5, with TRBD1 matching over 7 bases. Trimming removed 0 bases from V and 6 bases from J; junction bases left unmatched: 5. Germline V gene data show CDR1 as KGHSY and CDR2 as FQNENV. This CDR3 has 15 amino acids. The CDR3 DNA follows: TGTGCCAGCAGCCAATCTCAGGGGGGAGGTCAGCCCCAGCATTTT. It encodes CASSQSQGGGQPQHF.

The V call is TRBV12-2, the J call TRBJ2-5; the D call of TRBD2 is as the table states it, not checked on the DNA. TRBV12-2 represents a pseudogene. CDR3 length equals 14 residues. The CDR3 region is CASRLEGSQETQYF. The CDR3 bases are TGTGCAAGTCGCTTAGAAGGGAGTCAAGAGACCCAGTACTTC.

This clonotype was picked up a small number of times. This sequence joins TRBV20-1 and TRBJ2-6; a weak D match, TRBD2 (6 bases). Germline V gene data show CDR1 as DFQATT and CDR2 as SNEGSKA (reference sequence). Trimming took 3 bases from V and 4 from J, leaving 25 bases between them. CDR3 length: 19 residues. The CDR3: CSARVGGDPPSWGANVLTF. In nucleotides, the CDR3 is TGCAGTGCTAGGGTTGGAGGGGACCCCCCCTCATGGGGGGCCAACGTCCTGACTTTC.

The chain recombines TRBV7-2 with TRBJ2-3; 9 bases line up with TRBD2. V trimming: 6 bases; J trimming: 1 base; junction bases outside the gene matches: 5. The CDR3 contains 15 residues. Germline-derived CDR1 and CDR2 are SGHTA and FQGNSA. DNA of the CDR3: TGTGCCAGCAGAGAGAGCGGGGGGCGCACAGATACGCAGTATTTT. Protein product: CASRESGGRTDTQYF.

V gene TRBV20-1 combines with J gene TRBJ2-3; D could derive from TRBD1 or TRBD2 (5 bases each). The ends were cut back, 4 bases at V and 1 base at J, with 9 bases in the middle. The germline CDR1 and CDR2 sequences are DFQATT and SNEGSKA (reference sequence). This CDR3 spans 13 amino acids. The CDR3 protein is CSATGRGTDTQYF. The CDR3 DNA reads TGCAGTGCTACGGGGCGGGGCACAGATACGCAGTATTTT.

The CDR3 loop is CASNQGQGHTEAFF. The CDR3 nucleotides read TGTGCCAGCAACCAGGGACAGGGGCACACTGAAGCTTTCTTT. This sequence joins TRBV7-9 and TRBJ1-1; 10 bases are shared with TRBD1. V shed 7 bases, J shed 3 bases, and the junction held 5 bases outside the gene matches. The germline V gene has CDR1 SEHNR and CDR2 FQNEAQ (reference sequence). This CDR3 has 14 amino acids.

This clonotype was detected a few times. This chain links TRBV6-6 with TRBJ1-2; D unresolved. The CDR3 covers 12 residues. Trimming removed 2 bases at V and 7 bases at J, with 8 bases between. In germline, CDR1 is MNHNY, CDR2 SVGAGI (reference sequence). Here the CDR3 reads CASSYRNGGYTF. The CDR3 DNA follows: TGTGCCAGCAGTTACCGCAACGGTGGCTACACCTTC.

This clonotype has more than one count but fewer than ten. The chain carries TRBV4-1 and TRBJ2-7; D call uncertain. CDR1 MGHRA and CDR2 YSYEKL come from the germline V gene. Trimming took off 0 bases at V and 2 bases at J, with 8 bases between the two ends. The CDR3 is 14 residues long. CDR3 protein: CASSQETGPYEQYF. CDR3 DNA: TGCGCCAGCAGCCAAGAAACCGGTCCCTACGAGCAGTACTTC.

V usage is TRBV6-5 and J usage is TRBJ2-4; D unresolved. The CDR3 has 14 residues. Germline V gene lookup returns CDR1 MNHEY and CDR2 SVGAGI. Trimming stripped 5 bases from V and 0 bases from J, with 8 bases between. The CDR3 region is CASSTVEAKNIQYF. For the CDR3, the DNA is TGTGCCAGCAGTACCGTTGAAGCCAAAAACATTCAGTACTTC.

This clonotype was seen more than once but under ten times. The rearrangement uses TRBV7-2 and TRBJ1-2, with a possible D match to TRBD1 (6 bases). Trimming stripped 7 bases from V and 8 bases from J, with 17 bases between. Germline V gene lookup returns CDR1 SGHTA and CDR2 FQGNSA. CDR3 length: 13 amino acids. The CDR3 nucleotides read TGTGCCAGCACGCCGGACAGAGCCCGGGGCTACACCTTC. It specifies CASTPDRARGYTF.

This clonotype occurred a few times. J is TRBJ2-3 and V is TRBV20-1; D is perhaps TRBD1 or TRBD2 (5 bases each). This CDR3 has 13 residues. V gave up 3 bases and J gave up 6 bases, with 13 bases separating them. Per the germline V gene, CDR1 is DFQATT and CDR2 is SNEGSKA (reference sequence). CDR3 residues: CSASRLEGDTQYF. The CDR3 coding sequence is TGCAGTGCTAGCAGGCTCGAGGGGGATACGCAGTATTTT.

J is TRBJ1-5 and V is TRBV20-1, with D unclear. The CDR3 contains 16 residues. V was cut by 5 bases and J by 0 bases, with 17 bases left in between. Germline CDR1 reads DFQATT; CDR2 reads SNEGSKA (reference sequence). In nucleotides, the CDR3 is TGCAGTGCTCCTCCTGACGGAATTGTTAGCAATCAGCCCCAGCATTTT. Its protein product is CSAPPDGIVSNQPQHF.

The genes are TRBV12-3 or TRBV12-4 and TRBJ1-5, with 12 bases identical to TRBD1. CDR3 length equals 16 residues. V lost 5 bases, J lost 3 bases, and 5 bases stayed unmatched. The DNA for the CDR3 is TGTGCCAGCAGTCTCCCGGGACAGGGGGCCAATCAGCCCCAGCATTTT. Encoded protein: CASSLPGQGANQPQHF.

In its sample, this clonotype was seen many times. V and J are TRBV10-3 and TRBJ2-1, with TRBD1 matching 9 bases. The CDR3 sequence is 14 residues long. J lost 7 bases, V lost 0 bases, and 1 base had no gene match. Germline V gives CDR1 ENHRY, CDR2 SYGVKD. The CDR3 nucleotides read TGTGCCATCAGTGAGTCGACAGGGGGTAATGAGCAGTTCTTC. It encodes CAISESTGGNEQFF.

This clonotype was recorded at least ten times. CDR3 DNA: TGTGCCAGCAGCGTAGGGTCGGGGAGCTCCTACAATGAGCAGTTCTTC. Its protein product is CASSVGSGSSYNEQFF. The rearrangement joins TRBV9 to TRBJ2-1; TRBD2 is a possible D gene (5 bases). The CDR3 sequence is 16 residues long. V was pared by 0 bases and J by 0 bases, with 10 bases between. Germline V gene sequence: CDR1 SGDLS, CDR2 YYNGEE.

The chain couples TRBV6-5 to TRBJ1-2, with D hard to call. The CDR3 is 13 amino acids. Deletions cut 4 bases from V and 8 bases from J, with 14 bases between. Germline V gene sequence: CDR1 MNHEY, CDR2 SVGAGI. The CDR3 DNA reads as TGTGCCAGCAGTTGGTTAAACTTGGAGGGCTACACCTTC. Protein: CASSWLNLEGYTF.

As to this clonotype: At one of its ends the junction is not consistent with the germline gene, which may arise from a read error. The V gene is TRBV13, the J gene TRBJ2-1, with D possibly being TRBD1 or TRBD2 (6 bases each). CDR1 is PRHDT, CDR2 FYEKMQ, per germline (reference sequence). The CDR3 is 15 residues long. CDR3 coding DNA: TGTGCCAGCAGTTTCACCCCCGGGGGCCCCAATGTGCAGTTCTTC. As protein: CASSFTPGGPNVQFF. Filled out from reference TRBV13 and TRBJ2-1, the complete variable domain reads AAGVIQSPRHLIKEKRETATLKCYPIPRHDTVYWYQQGPGQDPQFLISFYEKMQSDKGSIPDRFSAQQFSDYHSELNMSSLELGDSALYFCASSFTPGGPNVQFFGPGTRLTVL.

This clonotype appeared many times. The rearrangement uses TRBV4-1 and TRBJ2-7; D is unclear. Between the trimmed V and J ends, which lost 0 bases and 5 bases, there was a span of 5 bases. CDR3 size: 12 residues. CDR1 is MGHRA and CDR2 is YSYEKL in the germline V gene. CDR3 coding DNA: TGCGCCAGCAGCCAAGACAGCAACGAGCAGTACTTC. This encodes CASSQDSNEQYF.

V usage is TRBV7-9 and J usage is TRBJ1-1, with 11 positions matching TRBD1. This CDR3 has 15 residues. The germline CDR1 and CDR2 sequences are SEHNR and FQNEAQ (reference sequence). V gave up 4 bases and J gave up 4 bases; unmatched junction bases: 5. CDR3 loop: CASSSGQGGFTEAFF. CDR3 nucleotide sequence: TGTGCCAGCAGCTCGGGACAGGGGGGTTTCACTGAAGCTTTCTTT.

This chain joins TRBV7-2 and TRBJ1-2, with TRBD1 identical over 7 bases. The V segment lost 4 bases and the J segment 10 bases; nucleotides outside the gene matches: 9. The CDR3 runs 13 residues. Germline assignment: CDR1 SGHTA and CDR2 FQGNSA. Written as DNA, the CDR3 is TGTGCCAGCAGCTCCGGGACAGAATCCTACTACACCTTC. The encoded protein is CASSSGTESYYTF.

This clonotype was picked up a small number of times. The V gene is TRBV29-1, the J gene TRBJ2-5; the match to TRBD1 covers 8 bases. V shed 5 bases and J 0 bases; nucleotides not matched to a gene: 14. The CDR3 is made up of 17 amino acids. CDR1 is SQVTM and CDR2 is ANQGSEA in the germline V gene. The DNA for the CDR3 is TGCAGCGTTCAAAGGGGACAGGCCGCTCGGGACCAAGAGACCCAGTACTTC. Its translation: CSVQRGQAARDQETQYF. Together with reference TRBV29-1 and TRBJ2-5, the CDR3 gives the full variable domain: SAVISQKPSRDICQRGTSLTIQCQVDSQVTMMFWYRQQPGQSLTLIATANQGSEATYESGFVIDKFPISRPNLTFSTLTVSNMSPEDSSIYLCSVQRGQAARDQETQYFGPGTRLLVL.

This chain links TRBV5-1 with TRBJ1-2; D is undetermined. The ends were cut back, 4 bases at V and 11 bases at J, with 15 bases in the middle. The CDR3 is made up of 12 amino acids. Germline loops: CDR1 SGHRS, CDR2 YFSETQ. The CDR3 here is CASSPDRERYTF. DNA for the CDR3: TGCGCCAGCAGCCCGGACCGGGAAAGGTACACCTTC. Full variable domain (missing parts from reference TRBV5-1 and TRBJ1-2): KAGVTQTPRYLIKTRGQQVTLSCSPISGHRSVSWYQQTPGQGLQFLFEYFSETQRNKGNFPGRFSGRQFSNSRSEMNVSTLELGDSALYLCASSPDRERYTFGSGTRLTVV.

This clonotype was seen only a few times. V and J are TRBV5-6 and TRBJ1-2; TRBD1 agrees at 9 bases. This CDR3 has 14 residues. Germline trimming cut 4 bases from V and 5 bases from J; bases unmatched to any gene: 6. Germline assignment: CDR1 SGHDT and CDR2 YYEEEE. The DNA of the CDR3 is TGTGCCAGCAGCCTCGACAGGGGGGTATATGGCTACACCTTC. Protein product: CASSLDRGVYGYTF.

The chain recombines TRBV4-1 with TRBJ1-5, with a tentative D call TRBD1 (6 bases). With 0 bases removed from V and 4 bases from J, the gap between germline ends came to 13 bases. Germline V CDR1 and CDR2: MGHRA, YSYEKL. This CDR3 spans 16 amino acids. CDR3 nucleotide sequence: TGCGCCAGCAGCCAAGAGGACAGACCCTTAAATCAGCCCCAGCATTTT. Translated, it gives CASSQEDRPLNQPQHF.

The chain has TRBV10-3 and TRBJ2-3; maybe TRBD2 (7 bases). This CDR3 comprises 15 residues. Germline V CDR1 and CDR2: ENHRY, SYGVKD. V lost 3 bases and J lost 8, with 18 bases in between. CDR3 region: CAISEGGESAGTQYF. The CDR3 DNA reads as TGTGCCATCAGTGAAGGGGGGGAGTCCGCAGGTACGCAGTATTTT.

This clonotype has more than one count but fewer than ten. The gene calls are TRBV5-5 and TRBJ1-4; D possibly corresponds to TRBD1 (6 bases). Germline loops: CDR1 SGHKS, CDR2 YYEKEE (reference sequence). The CDR3 is made up of 15 amino acids. Trimming removed 3 bases at V and 4 bases at J, with 13 bases between. CDR3 protein: CASSWGTLGNEKLFF. The CDR3 DNA is TGTGCCAGCAGCTGGGGGACATTGGGTAATGAAAAACTGTTTTTT.

This chain joins TRBV20-1 and TRBJ2-1, with TRBD2 matching 12 bases. Germline-derived CDR1 and CDR2 are DFQATT and SNEGSKA (reference sequence). J gave up 4 bases and V 8 bases, and 6 bases lay outside the gene matches. The CDR3 loop spans 14 amino acids. The CDR3 reads CSTPGTSGYNEQFF. In DNA form, the CDR3 reads TGCAGTACTCCCGGGACTAGCGGGTACAATGAGCAGTTCTTC.

As regards this clonotype: One end of the junction fails to match germline, which may point to a read error. The rearrangement links TRBV10-2 to TRBJ2-5; D not resolved. TRBJ2-7 explains the end of the DNA better; the J call may be wrong. There are 13 residues in the CDR3. The germline gives CDR1 WSHSY, CDR2 SAAADI. In nucleotides, the CDR3 is TGCGCCAGCAGTGAGTGGGAATCCTCCGAGCAGTACTTC. Its protein is CASSEWESSEQYF.

This clonotype was observed a single time. Its ends do not fully match the called genes, so a read error is possible. The chain combines TRBV18 with TRBJ1-5; D is undetermined. The CDR3 extends over 13 amino acids. Germline V lookup: CDR1 KGHSH, CDR2 LQKENI. In DNA, the CDR3 is TGCGCCAGCTCACCGGCAGCAAATCAGCCCCAGCATTTT. Translated: CASSPAANQPQHF.